This T cell receptor beta chain was identified during a study of PD-L1 blockade in urothelial cancer. Profiling relied on immunoSEQ multiplex PCR, and the TCRdb table lists in-frame clones only, not all of them. The table lists about 120,000 clones, around 86% of them singletons. Trimming cost V 6 bases and J 6 bases; bases outside gene matches: 8. The CDR3 totals 15 residues. The germline V gene has CDR1 MNHEY and CDR2 SVGAGI. As to time point: peripheral blood 6 weeks after treatment start. Urothelial carcinoma, locally advanced or metastatic, affected the patients. This TCR was sampled from a man in his forties or fifties with urothelial cancer. The sequencing here drew on PBMCs, taken around atezolizumab (anti-PD-L1) treatment. This sequence joins TRBV6-5 and TRBJ1-4, with TRBD1 identical over 9 bases. Here the CDR3 reads CASRPTGGGDEKLFF. The CDR3 DNA reads as TGTGCCAGCAGACCTACAGGGGGCGGGGATGAAAAACTGTTTTTT.